The 22 T cell receptor beta chains in this list originate from one sample, sequenced in a study of shared clonotypes between healthy human individuals. Sequenced by immunoSEQ multiplex PCR; TCRdb stores in-frame clones only, minus some. The sample includes roughly 700,000 clones, roughly 70% seen only once; the top ten take under 2%. The sample comprised memory CD4+ T cells sorted from blood. Sample subset: CD45RA-negative fraction. The receptors derive from a woman aged 30 to 39 in good health.

The gene calls are TRBV28 and TRBJ2-7; 7 bases line up with TRBD1. The CDR3 sequence is 15 residues long. V was pared by 6 bases and J by 5 bases, with 13 bases of the junction left unmatched. The germline V gene has CDR1 MDHEN and CDR2 SYDVKM. The DNA of the CDR3 is TGTGCCAGCAGCCCCCCGGACAGGAGCGACGACGAGCAGTACTTC. This sequence encodes CASSPPDRSDDEQYF.

V gene TRBV5-1 combines with J gene TRBJ1-4, with D possibly TRBD1 on 6 matching bases. Germline CDR1 reads SGHRS; CDR2 reads YFSETQ. The CDR3 is made up of 15 amino acids. The ends were cut back, 3 bases at V and 8 bases at J, with 17 bases in the middle. CDR3 nucleotide sequence: TGCGCCAGCAGCTCCCCGGAAACAGGGCCCGAAAAACTGTTTTTT. Its translation: CASSSPETGPEKLFF.

As for this clone: Other DNA sequences in the sample encode the same CDR3. This sequence joins TRBV18 and TRBJ1-1, with D unclear. Per the germline V gene, CDR1 is KGHSH and CDR2 is LQKENI. The ends were cut back, 0 bases at V and 4 bases at J, with 6 bases in the middle. The CDR3 covers 13 residues. The CDR3 region has the DNA TGTGCCAGCTCACCACCGGTTGGCACTGAAGCTTTCTTT. As protein: CASSPPVGTEAFF.

The chain links TRBV15 to TRBJ2-3; 9 nucleotides match TRBD2. With V trimmed by 0 bases and J by 10 bases, 8 bases remained unmatched. Per germline, CDR1 LNHNV and CDR2 YYDKDF (reference sequence). This CDR3 spans 15 amino acids. CDR3 amino acids: CATSRDRLAGAAQYF. The CDR3 DNA reads as TGTGCCACCAGCAGAGATCGATTAGCGGGAGCTGCGCAGTATTTT.

This clone occurred many times. The chain links TRBV11-2 to TRBJ2-2; D ambiguous. CDR1 is SGHAT and CDR2 is FQNNGV in the germline V gene. The CDR3 extends over 19 amino acids. The V end lost 1 base, the J end lost 1 base, and 19 bases lay between the germline ends. For the CDR3, the DNA is TGTGCCAGCAGCTTAGGGGGTAGGGCGGCCTCGGGGAACACCGGGGAGCTGTTTTTT. Translating gives CASSLGGRAASGNTGELFF.

This clone turned up a few times. The gene calls are TRBV19 and TRBJ1-2; 9 positions match TRBD1. Looked up from germline, CDR1 is LNHDA and CDR2 is SQIVND (reference sequence). Losses at the gene ends were 3 bases for V and 8 bases for J; bases not matched to a gene: 7. This CDR3 has 14 amino acids. CDR3 sequence reads: CASSIEQGARGYTF. The DNA of the CDR3 is TGTGCCAGTAGTATCGAACAGGGGGCGAGGGGCTACACCTTC.

CDR3 coding DNA: TGTGCCGCCGGGACTATTTGGGAGACCCAGTACTTC. Protein: CAAGTIWETQYF. This sequence joins TRBV19 and TRBJ2-5; 7 bases are shared with TRBD2. Germline values: CDR1 LNHDA, CDR2 SQIVND (reference sequence). J lost 5 bases, V lost 11 bases, and 8 bases had no gene match. This CDR3 is built from 12 residues.

J is TRBJ2-3 and V is TRBV28; a possible D gene is TRBD2 (5 bases). CDR1 is MDHEN and CDR2 is SYDVKM in the germline V gene. The V gene lost 8 bases and the J gene lost 1 base, with 19 bases spanning the gap. CDR3 length equals 16 residues. CDR3: CASSLGGVLGTDTQYF. CDR3 DNA sequence: TGTGCCAGCTCTTTAGGAGGCGTGTTGGGCACAGATACGCAGTATTTT. The full variable domain, its missing parts supplied by reference TRBV28 and TRBJ2-3, is DVKVTQSSRYLVKRTGEKVFLECVQDMDHENMFWYRQDPGLGLRLIYFSYDVKMKEKGDIPEGYSVSREKKERFSLILESASTNQTSMYLCASSLGGVLGTDTQYFGPGTRLTVL.

CDR3 nucleotide sequence: TGTGCCAGCAGCTACGGGACAGCAAAAGAGACCCAGTACTTC. It yields the protein CASSYGTAKETQYF. The J gene is TRBJ2-5, the V gene TRBV7-8, with 7 bases that match TRBD1. This CDR3 region has 14 residues. CDR1 and CDR2 (germline): SGHVS, FQNEAQ. The trim removed 4 bases at V and 3 bases at J, leaving 5 bases unmatched.

The CDR3 DNA is TGTGCCAGCAGTGGGGACAGCTACGAGCAGTACTTC. Translating it yields CASSGDSYEQYF. The chain uses TRBV2 and TRBJ2-7; 7 nucleotides align to TRBD1. CDR1 and CDR2 from the germline V gene are SNHLY and FYNNEI. J gave up 3 bases and V 4 bases, and 0 bases lay outside the gene matches. This CDR3 is 12 amino acids long.

V and J are TRBV7-2 and TRBJ1-5; 7 nucleotides match TRBD1. The CDR3 is 13 amino acids. From germline, CDR1 is SGHTA and CDR2 FQGNSA. V shed 1 base and J 11 bases; nucleotides not matched to a gene: 5. The CDR3 coding sequence is TGTGCCAGCAGCTTAGGACAGGGTCAAACCCAGCATTTT. Its translation: CASSLGQGQTQHF.

The chain recombines TRBV28 with TRBJ1-2; D possibly corresponds to TRBD1 (5 bases). V shed 11 bases and J shed 2 bases, with 12 bases lying between them. CDR1 is MDHEN and CDR2 is SYDVKM in the germline V gene. This CDR3 contains 12 residues. CDR3 DNA sequence: TGTGCCGCCTCACCAGGGAACTATGGCTACACCTTC. This encodes CAASPGNYGYTF.

The V gene is TRBV5-1, the J gene TRBJ2-5, with D unclear. V was shortened by 1 base and J by 3 bases, with 7 bases between the two germline ends. The CDR3 consists of 13 residues. The germline V gene has CDR1 SGHRS and CDR2 YFSETQ. The CDR3: CASSLNVEETQYF. For the CDR3, the DNA is TGCGCCAGCAGCTTGAACGTCGAAGAGACCCAGTACTTC.

The chain has TRBV11-1 and TRBJ1-1, with D possibly matching TRBD1 (5 bases). The CDR3 loop spans 13 amino acids. The V end lost 5 bases, the J end lost 5 bases, and 12 bases lay between the germline ends. Germline CDR1 SGHAT, CDR2 FQDESV (reference sequence). This chain's CDR3 is CASSPGGGTEAFF. DNA for the CDR3: TGTGCCAGCAGCCCCGGGGGTGGGACTGAAGCTTTCTTT.

V and J are TRBV5-6 and TRBJ2-5; 8 bases fit TRBD2. This CDR3 is built from 15 residues. V was clipped by 0 bases and J by 5 bases; unmatched bases: 6. Germline CDR1 and CDR2: SGHDT and YYEEEE. The CDR3 nucleotides are TGTGCCAGCAGCTTGGCGGGAGGGCCTGGGGAGACCCAGTACTTC. Protein sequence: CASSLAGGPGETQYF.

J is TRBJ1-5 and V is TRBV18; TRBD1 might be the D (5 bases). The CDR3 has 15 residues. Germline CDR1 is KGHSH and CDR2 is LQKENI. Trimming pared 2 bases from V and 5 bases from J, leaving 13 bases between. The CDR3 bases are TGTGCCAGCTCACCATTACGGCAGGGAGATCAGCCCCAGCATTTT. Amino acid sequence: CASSPLRQGDQPQHF. Together with reference TRBV18 and TRBJ1-5, the CDR3 gives the full variable domain: NAGVMQNPRHLVRRRGQEARLRCSPMKGHSHVYWYRQLPEEGLKFMVYLQKENIIDESGMPKERFSAEFPKEGPSILRIQQVVRGDSAAYFCASSPLRQGDQPQHFGDGTRLSIL.

This chain connects TRBV28 to TRBJ1-4; unclear D gene. Germline assignment: CDR1 MDHEN and CDR2 SYDVKM. The V gene lost 8 bases and the J gene lost 5 bases, with 12 bases spanning the gap. The CDR3 is made up of 13 amino acids. CDR3 nucleotide sequence: TGTGCCAGCGCGTCCCCTTACAATGAAAAACTGTTTTTT. This codes for CASASPYNEKLFF.

The rearrangement uses TRBV6-6 and TRBJ1-5, with 7 bases that match TRBD1. The CDR3 totals 14 residues. The germline V gene encodes CDR1 MNHNY and CDR2 SVGAGI (reference sequence). Trimming at V came to 3 bases and at J to 7 bases, leaving 6 bases not matched to a gene. CDR3 in DNA: TGTGCCAGCAGTTATACCGACAGGGCCCAGCCCCAGCATTTT. This sequence encodes CASSYTDRAQPQHF.

V gene TRBV28 combines with J gene TRBJ2-1; the match to TRBD2 covers 7 bases. V gave up 6 bases and J gave up 0 bases; unmatched junction bases: 8. Germline-derived CDR1 and CDR2 are MDHEN and SYDVKM. The CDR3 spans 16 residues. CDR3 DNA: TGTGCCAGCAGCAACAGCGGGATGAGCTCCTACAATGAGCAGTTCTTC. Amino acid sequence: CASSNSGMSSYNEQFF.

The genes are TRBV11-2 and TRBJ2-5; 7 bases align to TRBD1. This CDR3 is built from 14 residues. Unmatched junction bases numbered 3, after V lost 5 bases and J lost 0 bases. Germline V gives CDR1 SGHAT, CDR2 FQNNGV. In DNA, the CDR3 is TGTGCCAGCAGCCCACAGGGGTACCAAGAGACCCAGTACTTC. It translates to CASSPQGYQETQYF.

V gene TRBV12-5 combines with J gene TRBJ1-1; the D gene is possibly TRBD1 (5 bases). This CDR3 has 13 amino acids. Trimming removed 3 bases at V and 9 bases at J, with 14 bases between. Per germline, CDR1 LGHNT and CDR2 FRNRAP. The CDR3 spells CASGFSGTRQAFF. As DNA, the CDR3 is TGTGCTAGTGGTTTCTCTGGGACGAGGCAAGCTTTCTTT.

In its sample, this clone was seen a few times. The CDR3: CASSSRKGLELYEQYF. Written as DNA, the CDR3 is TGTGCCAGCAGTTCCCGAAAGGGACTCGAATTGTACGAGCAGTACTTC. The rearrangement joins TRBV28 to TRBJ2-7; TRBD2 might be the D (6 bases). Germline-derived CDR1 and CDR2 are MDHEN and SYDVKM. Trimming shortened V by 4 bases and J by 4 bases, and 20 bases separated the two germline ends. The CDR3 is 16 amino acids.